The rows below give T cell receptor beta chains drawn from one sample of a study of T-cell reconstitution after alpha-beta-depleted transplantation in children. TCRdb recomputed calls from the PCR reads with MiXCR, one row per CDR3 protein. This repertoire shows approximately 520,000 distinct CDR3 sequences, 32% found once; its top ten account for 2.4%. Sequenced here: PBMCs from the stem cell graft donor, sampled from the stem cell graft. These receptors came from a human donor who donated a stem cell graft to a child with aplastic anemia. Each CDR3 is given with its conserved first and last residue. The order of the fields is J gene, D gene, CDR3 length, clone size, V gene, CDR3 protein, CDR3 DNA. The D gene is left open where the match is weak. The listing skips clone size in some rows; elsewhere it reads once, few, many or a size class.

TRBJ2-1	TRBD1	19	-	TRBV3-1	CTSRQFGTGGSKAYNEQFF	TGTACCAGCAGACAATTCGGGACAGGGGGCTCTAAGGCCTACAATGAGCAGTTCTTC
TRBJ1-1	TRBD1	14	-	TRBV20-1	CSAPDRAVWAEAFF	TGCAGTGCTCCAGACAGGGCGGTGTGGGCTGAAGCTTTCTTT
TRBJ1-1	TRBD1	15	few	TRBV7-9	CASDRDRALNTEAFF	TGTGCCAGCGACCGGGACAGGGCATTGAACACTGAAGCTTTCTTT
TRBJ2-4	-	17	-	TRBV28	CASSDVGGLSAKNIQYF	TGTGCCAGCAGCGATGTGGGGGGCCTAAGCGCCAAAAACATTCAGTACTTC
TRBJ2-7	TRBD2	16	-	TRBV7-2	CASSLGTSGRVYEQYF	TGTGCCAGCAGCTTAGGGACTAGCGGGAGGGTCTACGAGCAGTACTTC
TRBJ1-1	-	13	few	TRBV29-1	CSVEFFEGREAFF	TGCAGCGTTGAGTTTTTTGAGGGACGTGAAGCTTTCTTT
TRBJ1-2	-	14	-	TRBV9	CASSVAPATYGYTF	TGTGCCAGCAGCGTAGCCCCGGCAACCTATGGCTACACCTTC
TRBJ2-4	-	12	few	TRBV18	CASSPDKNIQYF	TGTGCCAGCTCACCAGACAAAAACATTCAGTACTTC
TRBJ2-1	-	14	-	TRBV6-2/TRBV6-3	CASSWGGGVNEQFF	TGTGCCAGCAGTTGGGGAGGAGGCGTCAATGAGCAGTTCTTC
TRBJ1-1	TRBD1	15	-	TRBV25-1	CASSEGQGLNTEAFF	TGTGCCAGCAGTGAAGGACAGGGCTTGAACACTGAAGCTTTCTTT
TRBJ2-1	-	19	few	TRBV7-2	CASSLARRIEGPSYNEQFF	TGTGCCAGCAGCTTAGCGCGGAGGATTGAGGGGCCCTCCTACAATGAGCAGTTCTTC
TRBJ2-1	TRBD2	15	-	TRBV20-1	CSARRPSGRVNEQFF	TGCAGTGCTAGAAGGCCTAGCGGGAGAGTTAATGAGCAGTTCTTC
TRBJ2-3	-	14	few	TRBV29-1	CSDNEPGKTDTQYF	TGCAGCGACAACGAACCCGGGAAAACAGATACGCAGTATTTT
TRBJ2-1	TRBD2	16	few	TRBV30	CAWSVLGGRASYEQFF	TGTGCCTGGAGTGTATTGGGCGGGAGGGCCAGTTATGAGCAGTTCTTC
TRBJ2-3	TRBD2	16	many	TRBV18	CASSPSLDSGSNTQYF	TGTGCCAGCTCGCCCTCGCTTGATAGCGGGAGTAATACGCAGTATTTT
TRBJ2-5	TRBD1	16	-	TRBV9	CASSESRQGPPETQYF	TGTGCCAGCAGCGAATCCCGACAGGGACCTCCTGAGACCCAGTACTTC
TRBJ1-5	-	15	-	TRBV6-5	CASAPSSRAGQPQHF	TGTGCCAGCGCCCCCTCTAGCCGGGCGGGTCAGCCCCAGCATTTT
TRBJ2-2	-	11	few	TRBV30	CARGRSGELFF	TGTGCCCGCGGGCGTAGCGGGGAGCTGTTTTTT